The 9 T cell receptor beta chains listed next were all sequenced from one sample in a study of cytomegalovirus exposure and HLA in healthy donors. Use of 60 Vbeta and 13 Jbeta primers characterized the PCR. TCRdb's table, derived via immunoSEQ multiplex PCR, lists solely in-frame clones and lacks some. The sample shows about 76,000 clones, roughly 73% of them seen only once. Sequencing was carried out using PBMCs. These receptors all stem from a middle-aged woman in good health and CMV-seropositive.

CDR3 loop: CASSFWVGDEQFF. The CDR3 DNA follows: TGTGCCAGCAGTTTTTGGGTGGGCGATGAGCAGTTCTTC. The genes are TRBV27 and TRBJ2-1; D gene ambiguous. This CDR3 is 13 amino acids long. CDR1 is MNHEY and CDR2 is SMNVEV in the germline V gene (reference sequence). V was shortened by 3 bases and J by 8 bases, with 11 bases between the two germline ends.

This rearrangement joins TRBV6-1 to TRBJ1-3; no clear D. CDR3 length: 16 residues. Trimming left V 1 base short and J 0 bases short, with 10 bases between. Germline V CDR1 and CDR2: MNHNS, SASEGT. The CDR3 sequence: CASSEGFLSSGNTIYF. CDR3 nucleotides: TGTGCCAGCAGTGAAGGTTTCCTCTCCTCTGGAAACACCATATATTTT.

The rearrangement joins TRBV29-1 to TRBJ2-1, with TRBD2 matching over 7 bases. With V trimmed by 2 bases and J by 4 bases, 8 bases remained unmatched. Germline V gene sequence: CDR1 SQVTM, CDR2 ANQGSEA. There are 15 residues in the CDR3. As DNA, the CDR3 is TGCAGCGTTGAAATCGTGTGGGGAGGGTACAATGAGCAGTTCTTC. It specifies CSVEIVWGGYNEQFF.

V gene TRBV15 combines with J gene TRBJ2-7, with D hard to call. Trimming took off 0 bases at V and 6 bases at J, with 6 bases between the two ends. This CDR3 has 12 amino acids. In germline, CDR1 is LNHNV, CDR2 YYDKDF (reference sequence). The CDR3 nucleotides are TGTGCCACCAGCAGAGACCATTCCGAGCAGTACTTC. This codes for CATSRDHSEQYF.

DNA of the CDR3: TGCGCCAGCGGCCACCCGGAGGGGACCGGGGAGCTGTTTTTT. Translating it yields CASGHPEGTGELFF. V and J are TRBV5-1 and TRBJ2-2, with D perhaps TRBD2 (6 bases). Germline V gives CDR1 SGHRS, CDR2 YFSETQ. The CDR3 consists of 14 residues. The V end was cut by 7 bases, the J end by 5 bases, with 15 bases between.

The chain links TRBV19 to TRBJ1-1; maybe TRBD1 (5 bases). Trimming removed 4 bases from V and 1 base from J, with 16 bases in between. CDR3 size: 16 residues. CDR1 is LNHDA, CDR2 SQIVND, per germline (reference sequence). The CDR3 DNA sequence: TGTGCCAGTAGTAAGATGGGACGGGAGCCGAACACTGAAGCTTTCTTT. It is translated as CASSKMGREPNTEAFF.

The chain employs TRBV4-2 and TRBJ1-2, with 7 positions matching TRBD1. V shed 4 bases and J 7 bases; nucleotides not matched to a gene: 18. The CDR3 sequence is 17 residues long. In germline, CDR1 is LGHNA, CDR2 YNFKEQ. CDR3 nucleotide sequence: TGTGCCAGCAGCCCGTCCCCGGACAGGACCGCGTTATTTGGCTACACCTTC. Amino acid sequence: CASSPSPDRTALFGYTF.

The chain is built from TRBV6-5 and TRBJ2-7; perhaps TRBD2 as D (5 bases). The CDR3 covers 14 residues. CDR1 is MNHEY and CDR2 is SVGAGI in the germline V gene. V lost 5 bases and J lost 2, with 13 bases in between. Written as DNA, the CDR3 is TGTGCCAGCAGTAATAGGGAGATGACCTACGAGCAGTACTTC. It encodes CASSNREMTYEQYF.

A single count supports this clone. The genes are TRBV6-1 and TRBJ1-6; the D gene is possibly TRBD1 (5 bases). Trimming removed 6 bases at V and 10 bases at J, with 13 bases between. In germline, CDR1 is MNHNS, CDR2 SASEGT. The CDR3 runs to 13 residues. CDR3 nucleotides: TGTGCCAGCAGCCCGACAGCCGAATCACCCCTCCACTTT. Translated: CASSPTAESPLHF.